A selection of T cell receptor beta chains follows, all from one sample in a study of OX40 agonist ivuxolimab in advanced cancers. Repertoires were generated with immunoSEQ multiplex PCR, while TCRdb's copy carries only in-frame clones and drops some. The data contain 75,000 to 80,000 clones, around 94% of them singletons. The sequencing used CD4+ or CD8+ T cells sorted from blood, collected in a trial of the OX40 agonist ivuxolimab. The origin of the receptors is an adult with an advanced solid tumor such as melanoma, head and neck, liver or kidney cancer. CDR3s include the opening cysteine and the closing phenylalanine or tryptophan. The D gene is left open where the match is weak. Size is omitted from some rows. Given values are once, few, many or a class for expanded clones.

TRBV15	NA	NA	TRBJ2-5	TGTGCCACCAGCAGAGATGAAGACCCCTCGTACCAAGAGACCCAGTACTTC	CATSRDEDPSYQETQYF
TRBV9	NA	NA	TRBJ2-7	TGTGCCAGCAGCGTTGGGGGCTCCTACGAGCAGTACTTC	CASSVGGSYEQYF
TRBV30	NA	NA	TRBJ2-7	TGTGCCTGGAGTCCTTCGGGACTGTCCTACGAGCAGTACTTC	CAWSPSGLSYEQYF
TRBV5-6	NA	NA	TRBJ2-7	TGTGCCAGCAGCTGGGAGGGGGAAACCTACGAGCAGTACTTC	CASSWEGETYEQYF
TRBV7-8	NA	TRBD1	TRBJ2-3	TGTGCCAGCAGCACCCCCCGCACGGGACAGGGAGAAGCAGATACGCAGTATTTT	CASSTPRTGQGEADTQYF
TRBV7-7	NA	TRBD2	TRBJ2-7	TGTGCTAGCAGCCCCGCTAGCGGGAGTTGGGAGCAGTACTTC	CASSPASGSWEQYF
TRBV5-1	NA	NA	TRBJ1-4	TGCGCCAGCAGCACCAAAGGTCTAGGAGGGGAGGATGAAAAACTGTTTTTT	CASSTKGLGGEDEKLFF
TRBV11-2	NA	NA	TRBJ2-7	TGTGCCAGCAGCCTGGCCAGTTACGAGCAGTACTTC	CASSLASYEQYF
TRBV4-3	NA	NA	TRBJ1-2	TGCGCCAGCAGCCAACTATCCCAGGGGACCCATGGCTATGGCTACACCTTC	CASSQLSQGTHGYGYTF
TRBV5-1	NA	TRBD1	TRBJ2-7	TGCGCCAGCAGCTGGACAGGGAGCTCCTACGAGCAGTACTTC	CASSWTGSSYEQYF
TRBV7-3	NA	TRBD2	TRBJ2-3	TGTGCCAGCAGCTTCTTGGGGGGTCTAGCGGGCCGCACAGATACGCAGTATTTT	CASSFLGGLAGRTDTQYF
TRBV7-2	NA	NA	TRBJ2-1	TGTGCCAGCAGTTTCCCTATCTTCAGGGGAGTAAGGGACAATGAGCAGTTCTTC	CASSFPIFRGVRDNEQFF
TRBV6-5	NA	NA	TRBJ1-2	TGTGCCAGCAGTTACTCCGGGGACAACTATGGCTACACCTTC	CASSYSGDNYGYTF
TRBV12-1	NA	NA	TRBJ1-3	TGTGCCAGCAGCTTTTTGGGGTCGAGCTCTGGAAACACCATATATTTT	CASSFLGSSSGNTIYF
TRBV5-1	NA	NA	TRBJ1-1	TGCGCCAGCAGCTTGGTGATTGGGGGCAGGACTGAAGCTTTCTTT	CASSLVIGGRTEAFF
TRBV9	NA	TRBD1	TRBJ1-2	TGTGCCAGCAGCGTAGGGGGGACAGCCGCATATGGCTACACCTTC	CASSVGGTAAYGYTF
TRBV6-1	NA	NA	TRBJ2-2	TGTGCCAGCAGTGTACGACCCTCACCCCCCGGGGAGCTGTTTTTT	CASSVRPSPPGELFF
TRBV4-1	NA	TRBD1	TRBJ2-3	TGCGCCAGCAGCCAATACGGTGACAGGGAGACAGATACGCAGTATTTT	CASSQYGDRETDTQYF
TRBV2	NA	TRBD1	TRBJ1-1	TGTGCCAGCAGTGAAGCGGGACAGTCTGAAGCTTTCTTT	CASSEAGQSEAFF
TRBV6-1	once	TRBD1	TRBJ1-1	TGTGCTAGCAGTGGCGCGGGGGGGGACAGGGTGGTTGCTGAAGCTTTCTTT	CASSGAGGDRVVAEAFF
TRBV5-6	NA	NA	TRBJ2-7	TGTGCCAGCAGCTACGGGGAAGGCAGTTACGAGCAGTACTTC	CASSYGEGSYEQYF
TRBV19	NA	NA	TRBJ1-3	TGTGCCAGTAGGGCCTTATCTGGCGGAAACACCATATATTTT	CASRALSGGNTIYF
TRBV30	NA	NA	TRBJ2-1	TGTGCCTGGAGTGTTGGTAGCGGACTGTACAATGAGCAGTTCTTC	CAWSVGSGLYNEQFF
TRBV6-5	NA	NA	TRBJ1-1	TGTGCCAGCAGTTCGGGGGCCCCTCGATCAGCTTTCTTT	CASSSGAPRSAFF
TRBV19	NA	TRBD1	TRBJ1-1	TGTGCCAGTAGTAGTCGCTTACAGGGGGCATTTTCTGAAGCTTTCTTT	CASSSRLQGAFSEAFF
TRBV25-1	NA	TRBD2	TRBJ2-2	TGTGCCAGCAGTGAATTGGCGGGAGACCCCCGTACCGGGGAGCTGTTTTTT	CASSELAGDPRTGELFF
TRBV10-2	NA	NA	TRBJ2-1	TGCGCCAGCAGTGAACGGAACTACAATGAGCAGTTCTTC	CASSERNYNEQFF
TRBV6-6	NA	TRBD1	TRBJ2-1	TGTGCCAGCAGTTACTCGGACAGGGCGATTTACAATGAGCAGTTCTTC	CASSYSDRAIYNEQFF
TRBV19	NA	TRBD1	TRBJ1-1	TGTGCCAGTAGTATTGGGCAGGGGGCTGAAGCTTTCTTT	CASSIGQGAEAFF
TRBV7-9	NA	NA	TRBJ2-1	TGTGCCAGCAGCTCGGGGAGGGGGACACCGGTCTACAATGAGCAGTTCTTC	CASSSGRGTPVYNEQFF
TRBV7-3	NA	NA	TRBJ1-5	TGTGCCAGCAGCTTAGGTCGTGGTTCGAACCAGCCCCAGCATTTT	CASSLGRGSNQPQHF
TRBV9	NA	NA	TRBJ2-2	TGTGCCAGCAGCGTAGAGGTGGGCCACACCGGGGAGCTGTTTTTT	CASSVEVGHTGELFF
TRBV7-2	NA	NA	TRBJ1-2	TGTGCCAGCAGCCCGGACAAGGGGTACTATGGCTACACCTTC	CASSPDKGYYGYTF
TRBV4-1	NA	TRBD2	TRBJ2-2	TGCGCCAGCAGCCAACTTTGGAGCGGGAGAGGTACCGGGGAGCTGTTTTTT	CASSQLWSGRGTGELFF
TRBV2	NA	NA	TRBJ2-1	TGTGCCAGCAGCCGGAGTTACAATGAGCAGTTCTTC	CASSRSYNEQFF
TRBV4-3	NA	NA	TRBJ2-1	TGCGCCAGCAGCCAAGATACGAGTTACAATGAGCAGTTCTTC	CASSQDTSYNEQFF
TRBV4-3	NA	NA	TRBJ2-2	TGCGCCAGCAGCCCCCCCGCCGGGGAGCTGTTTTTT	CASSPPAGELFF
TRBV6-5	NA	TRBD2	TRBJ2-7	TGTGCCAGCAGTTCGTTAGCGGGTCCCCCCTACGAGCAGTACTTC	CASSSLAGPPYEQYF
TRBV4-1	NA	NA	TRBJ2-5	TGCGCCAGCAGCCCAGGTCGGGGCTTGAGGGAGACCCAGTACTTC	CASSPGRGLRETQYF
TRBV25-1	NA	NA	TRBJ2-7	TGTGCCAGCAGTGAAGGGGGCAGCTACGAGCAGTACTTC	CASSEGGSYEQYF
TRBV7-9	NA	NA	TRBJ2-7	TGTGCCAGCAGCTCCCCCATGCGGGACGCAAGCTCCTACGAGCAGTACTTC	CASSSPMRDASSYEQYF
TRBV7-9	NA	NA	TRBJ1-2	TGTGCCAGCAGCTTAGCGCCGCGACCCCAGGGGCAATATGGCTACACCTTC	CASSLAPRPQGQYGYTF
TRBV13	NA	NA	TRBJ1-2	TGTGCCAGCTCGGGTGAGAGCCGGAACTATGGCTACACCTTC	CASSGESRNYGYTF
TRBV7-8	NA	NA	TRBJ2-1	TGTGCCAGCAGCCCCAGGGGTAGCTCCTACAATGAGCAGTTCTTC	CASSPRGSSYNEQFF
TRBV2	NA	NA	TRBJ1-3	TGTGCCAGCAGTGACCGAACGGGGTCTGGAAACACCATATATTTT	CASSDRTGSGNTIYF
TRBV27	NA	TRBD1	TRBJ1-6	TGTGCCAGCAGCCTCGGACAGGGTAGCTCACCCCTCCACTTT	CASSLGQGSSPLHF
TRBV6-5	once	NA	TRBJ2-7	TGTGCCAGCAGTGGGACTGGATCCTACGAGCAGTACTTC	CASSGTGSYEQYF
TRBV30	NA	TRBD1	TRBJ1-4	TGTGCCTGGAGTGCAGGACAGGTCACCGGACAAGGGTTGTTTTTT	CAWSAGQVTGQGLFF
TRBV5-5	NA	NA	TRBJ1-4	TGTGCCAGCAGCTTGAAGGGACGGAATAATGAAAAACTGTTTTTT	CASSLKGRNNEKLFF
TRBV6-4	NA	TRBD1	TRBJ1-2	TGTGCCAGCGGCGGACAGGTAGCTAACTATGGCTACACCTTC	CASGGQVANYGYTF
TRBV11-3	NA	TRBD2	TRBJ2-1	TGTGCCAGCAGCCTAGGACTAGCGGAGCAGTTCTTC	CASSLGLAEQFF
TRBV7-9	NA	TRBD2	TRBJ2-7	TGTGCCAGCAGCTTAGTCAGCGGGGTAACCTACGAGCAGTACTTC	CASSLVSGVTYEQYF
TRBV25-1	NA	NA	TRBJ2-2	TGTGCCAGCAGTGGGGTTGGCGGGGAGCTGTTTTTT	CASSGVGGELFF
TRBV6-5	NA	NA	TRBJ2-7	TGTGCCAGCAGCCTCACCCGGATGGAGCAGTACTTC	CASSLTRMEQYF